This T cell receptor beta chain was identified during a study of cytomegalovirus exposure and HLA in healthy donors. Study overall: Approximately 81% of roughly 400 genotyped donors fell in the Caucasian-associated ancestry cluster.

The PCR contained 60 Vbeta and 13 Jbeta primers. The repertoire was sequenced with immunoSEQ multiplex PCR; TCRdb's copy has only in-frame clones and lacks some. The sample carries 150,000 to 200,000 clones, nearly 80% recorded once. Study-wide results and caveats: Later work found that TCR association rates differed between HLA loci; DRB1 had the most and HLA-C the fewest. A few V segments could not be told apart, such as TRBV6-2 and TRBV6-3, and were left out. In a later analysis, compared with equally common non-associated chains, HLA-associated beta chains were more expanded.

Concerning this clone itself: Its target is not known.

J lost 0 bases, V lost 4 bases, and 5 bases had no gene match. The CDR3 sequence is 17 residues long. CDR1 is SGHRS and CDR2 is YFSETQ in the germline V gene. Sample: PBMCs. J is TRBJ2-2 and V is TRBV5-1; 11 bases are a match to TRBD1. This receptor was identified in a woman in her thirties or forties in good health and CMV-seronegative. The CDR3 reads CASSPRTGGANTGELFF. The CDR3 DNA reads TGCGCCAGCAGCCCACGGACAGGGGGCGCGAACACCGGGGAGCTGTTTTTT.